This T cell receptor (beta chain) appears in the sequencing data of a study of CD8+ T cells in alopecia areata (dated by TCRdb to the late 2010s). Describing the broader study: Treated patients were enrolled in an open-label pilot trial of oral tofacitinib, 5 to 10 mg twice daily, for moderate-to-severe alopecia areata. Tofacitinib was given for 6 to 18 months, followed by 6 months of follow-up off drug to assess delayed response and recurrence. The study used high-throughput TCRbeta sequencing to examine T cell clonal expansion in alopecia areata, in both the C3H/HeJ mouse model and human patients. On the human side, TCRbeta sequencing was run on scalp tissue and on sorted CD4+ and CD8+ peripheral blood T cells from healthy controls and from alopecia areata patients with either patchy or totalis/universalis disease. Tofacitinib-treated patients had biopsies at baseline and at 4 and 24 weeks of treatment, with a later scalp biopsy in several patients. Clonality in the scalp was compared among normal scalp (n=4), patchy alopecia areata scalp (n=8), and alopecia totalis/universalis scalp (n=8). RNA came from the PAXgene miRNA kit for fixed scalp, the miRNeasy kit for PBMCs, and the RNeasy kit for mouse skin. Amplification of TCRbeta CDR3 regions was done by immunoSEQ multiplex PCR using 35 Vbeta forward primers and 13 Jbeta reverse primers. The study at large found these results: Compared with mice, TCR sequences shared between patients were less clear, possibly partly because of HLA diversity across the patient population. Compared with normal scalp, lesional scalp, particularly in alopecia totalis/universalis, had higher clonality and more expanded CD8+ clones, which suggests antigenic drive. Unlike mouse skin, which is dominated by gammadelta T cells, normal human skin has resident alphabeta T cells that are also sequenced, and this complicates analysis of the scalp TCR repertoire.

Points on this clone: What antigen it recognizes has not been identified. The sample holds no much larger clone one base away, and base qualities are not on file.

Sample time point, as interpreted from the label and publication: baseline before oral tofacitinib. Lesional scalp punch biopsies and peripheral blood were obtained from alopecia areata patients. PBMCs were isolated by density centrifugation and stained for CD3, CD4 and CD8, and CD4+ and CD8+ T cells were sorted on a FACSAria. Libraries were prepared through the immunoSEQ multiplex PCR assay. For TCR sequencing, RNA was extracted from every sample and reverse transcribed into cDNA to serve as template. SuperScript III was used to make first-strand cDNA, primed with a 2:1 mix of oligo-dT and random hexamers. A synthetic immune receptor repertoire was used to assess amplification bias, and residual bias was removed computationally. The original pipeline was this. After raw reads were preprocessed to remove errors, the CDR3 was defined following IMGT conventions as running from the conserved cysteine to phenylalanine. Clonality was computed by normalizing Shannon entropy by log2 of the number of productive unique TCRs and subtracting the result from 1. Whether scalp clones were CD4 or CD8 was inferred by matching scalp TCRbeta sequences against CD4 and CD8 repertoires sorted from blood. What TCRdb holds here is the immuneACCESS table cut down to in-frame rearrangements. Part of the clones is not present; checked against another copy, under half of the missing clones reflect an unresolved V gene, and the others are unexplained. The V and J calls and the clone size are those of that table, but D and trimming were determined from the DNA. In this sample the table shows about 180,000 clones, around three fifths of which occur a single time. The top ten clones comprise around 15% of the sample.

The CDR1 and CDR2 encoded by the germline V gene are MNHEY and SVGAGI. The CDR3, cysteine through phenylalanine, is 15 amino acids long. Kept here is only the CDR3 DNA, which spans 45 bases and is read in frame from base 1. The junction shows trimming of 2 bases on V and 9 bases on J, and the gene matches do not reach 6 bases of it. The material was CD4+ T cells sorted from blood, obtained at week 0. The rearrangement joined TRBV6-5 to TRBJ2-2, and TRBD2 matches 10 of the central bases. The clonotype was recovered from a human donor with alopecia areata. The CDR3 corresponds to CASSYRSGGARELFF. The nucleotide sequence is TGTGCCAGCAGTTACAGGAGCGGGGGGGCTAGGGAGCTGTTTTTT.